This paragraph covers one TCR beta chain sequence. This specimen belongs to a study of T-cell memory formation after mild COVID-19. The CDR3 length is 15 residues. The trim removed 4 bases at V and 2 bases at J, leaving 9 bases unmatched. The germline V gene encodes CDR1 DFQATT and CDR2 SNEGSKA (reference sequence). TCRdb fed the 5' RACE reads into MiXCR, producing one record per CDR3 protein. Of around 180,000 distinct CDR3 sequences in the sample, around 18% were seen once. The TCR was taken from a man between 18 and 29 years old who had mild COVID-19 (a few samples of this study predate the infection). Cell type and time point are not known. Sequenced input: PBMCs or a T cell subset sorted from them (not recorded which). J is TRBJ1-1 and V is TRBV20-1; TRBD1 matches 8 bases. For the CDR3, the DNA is TGCAGTGCTATAGACGTGACAGGGGCTAACACTGAAGCTTTCTTT. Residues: CSAIDVTGANTEAFF.